The 31 T cell receptor beta chains below all came from one sample that was sequenced in a study of T-cell memory formation after mild COVID-19. Using its own MiXCR run on the 5' RACE reads, TCRdb lists one record per CDR3 protein. Among nearly 40,000 distinct CDR3 sequences listed, about 6.1% were seen once. Sequenced input: PBMCs or a T cell subset sorted from them (not recorded which). Source of these receptors: an adult who had mild COVID-19 (a few samples of this study predate the infection). Cell type and time point are not known.

In this sample, this clonotype turned up many times. The chain is built from TRBV7-8 and TRBJ2-3; perhaps TRBD1 as D (6 bases). The CDR3 length is 17 residues. V was clipped by 4 bases and J by 4 bases, with 21 bases between them. The germline V gene has CDR1 SGHVS and CDR2 FQNEAQ. CDR3 region: CASSSPRSGDGADTQYF. The CDR3 DNA is TGTGCCAGCAGCTCCCCCCGGTCAGGGGATGGCGCAGATACGCAGTATTTT.

This clonotype has at least ten counts. The CDR3 nucleotides read TGTGCCAGCAGTCAGTCTGGGTCAAGGTCCTACGAGCAGTACTTC. Translating it yields CASSQSGSRSYEQYF. The chain uses TRBV6-1 and TRBJ2-7; no clear D gene. There are 15 residues in the CDR3. CDR1 is MNHNS, CDR2 SASEGT, per germline. Deletions cut 5 bases from V and 1 base from J, with 15 bases between.

The V call is TRBV27, the J call TRBJ2-3, with 12 positions matching TRBD2. CDR3 size: 16 residues. Germline V gives CDR1 MNHEY, CDR2 SMNVEV (reference sequence). Trimming took 3 bases from V and 4 from J; bases not matched to a gene: 5. Here the CDR3 DNA reads TGTGCCAGCAGTTTTTTTCCTAGCGGGGGGGCAGATACGCAGTATTTT. This sequence encodes CASSFFPSGGADTQYF.

This clonotype appeared a few times. The chain couples TRBV9 to TRBJ2-5, with D maybe TRBD1 (5 bases). The ends were cut back, 2 bases at V and 5 bases at J, with 13 bases in the middle. This CDR3 has 14 amino acids. The germline gives CDR1 SGDLS, CDR2 YYNGEE. CDR3: CASSVKGAGETQYF. Written as DNA, the CDR3 is TGTGCCAGCAGCGTGAAAGGGGCCGGGGAGACCCAGTACTTC.

The chain is built from TRBV5-4 and TRBJ2-3; 10 bases agree with TRBD2. The ends lost 5 bases at V and 8 bases at J; junction bases unmatched: 8. There are 14 residues in the CDR3. Germline CDR1 and CDR2: SGHNT and YYREEE (reference sequence). The CDR3 nucleotides are TGTGCCAGCAGACAAAGCGGGAGGGCCGCTACGCAGTATTTT. Translating it yields CASRQSGRAATQYF.

The rearrangement joins TRBV6-1 to TRBJ2-1; 9 bases agree with TRBD2. The CDR3 length is 13 residues. The germline V gene has CDR1 MNHNS and CDR2 SASEGT. The ends lost 6 bases at V and 6 bases at J; junction bases unmatched: 3. This CDR3 is CASSLTSGNEQFF. For the CDR3, the DNA is TGTGCCAGCAGCTTGACTAGCGGCAATGAGCAGTTCTTC.

In its sample, this clonotype was seen a few times. The chain couples TRBV5-5 to TRBJ1-2; 7 bases are a match to TRBD1. The CDR3 extends over 15 amino acids. Germline loops: CDR1 SGHKS, CDR2 YYEKEE (reference sequence). With 1 base clipped from V and 6 bases from J, the junction kept 9 bases outside the gene matches. CDR3 nucleotides: TGTGCCAGCAGCTTGCGGATCCAGGGGGGCGATGGCTACACCTTC. Amino acids: CASSLRIQGGDGYTF.

V gene TRBV30 combines with J gene TRBJ1-2, with D perhaps TRBD1 (5 bases). Trimming removed 4 bases at V and 2 bases at J, with 11 bases between. CDR3 length equals 13 residues. CDR1 and CDR2 (germline): GTSNPN, SVGIG (reference sequence). The CDR3 DNA follows: TGTGCCTGGATTGACAGAGCGAACTATGGCTACACCTTC. Amino acid sequence: CAWIDRANYGYTF.

This clonotype was picked up a small number of times. This sequence joins TRBV3-1 and TRBJ1-1; D perhaps matches TRBD1 (6 bases). Germline CDR1 reads LGHDT; CDR2 reads YNNKEL (reference sequence). This CDR3 contains 14 residues. Trimming took 2 bases from V and 1 from J, leaving 8 bases between them. CDR3 loop: CASSQRGQNTEAFF. The CDR3 DNA reads TGTGCCAGCAGCCAACGGGGGCAGAACACTGAAGCTTTCTTT. Based on the CDR3 plus reference TRBV3-1 and TRBJ1-1, the full variable domain is DTAVSQTPKYLVTQMGNDKSIKCEQNLGHDTMYWYKQDSKKFLKIMFSYNNKELIINETVPNRFSPKSPDKAHLNLHINSLELGDSAVYFCASSQRGQNTEAFFGQGTRLTVV.

This clonotype was found a few times. The rearrangement links TRBV9 to TRBJ1-1; a weak D match, TRBD1 (6 bases). Germline CDR1 reads SGDLS; CDR2 reads YYNGEE. V lost 3 bases and J lost 5, with 11 bases in between. The CDR3 totals 13 residues. The chain's CDR3 is CASSDRVGTEAFF. The CDR3 DNA follows: TGTGCCAGCAGCGACAGGGTTGGGACTGAAGCTTTCTTT.

This clonotype was detected many times. This rearrangement joins TRBV6-2 or TRBV6-3 to TRBJ2-1, with 8 bases that match TRBD2. The germline CDR1 and CDR2 sequences are MNHEY and SVGEGT. Trimming at V came to 1 base and at J to 4 bases, leaving 6 bases not matched to a gene. This CDR3 region has 16 residues. The CDR3 bases are TGTGCCAGCAGTTACTTTTCCAAGCGGGGGTACAATGAGCAGTTCTTC. Its protein product is CASSYFSKRGYNEQFF.

In this sample, this clonotype turned up a few times. The genes are TRBV4-1 and TRBJ2-1; D not certain. CDR1 and CDR2 (germline): MGHRA, YSYEKL. There are 17 residues in the CDR3. The germline V and J ends were trimmed by 1 base and 0 bases, with 13 bases remaining between them. This chain's CDR3 is CASSQGAWRSSYNEQFF. Written as DNA, the CDR3 is TGCGCCAGCAGCCAAGGGGCATGGCGGAGCTCCTACAATGAGCAGTTCTTC.

In this sample, this clonotype turned up a few times. The V and J genes are TRBV7-6 and TRBJ2-2; D possibly corresponds to TRBD2 (5 bases). Trimming removed 0 bases at V and 5 bases at J, with 16 bases between. This CDR3 is built from 17 residues. CDR1 SGHVS and CDR2 FNYEAQ come from the germline V gene. CDR3 DNA: TGTGCCAGCAGCTTAGCTGGGAGACTCCTACGGACCGGGGAGCTGTTTTTT. This sequence encodes CASSLAGRLLRTGELFF.

This clonotype showed up just a few times. The chain links TRBV20-1 to TRBJ2-7; D may correspond to TRBD1 or TRBD2 (6 bases each). Germline values: CDR1 DFQATT, CDR2 SNEGSKA (reference sequence). Trimming shortened V by 1 base and J by 3 bases, and 10 bases separated the two germline ends. The CDR3 is made up of 13 amino acids. This CDR3 reads CSARAGAYYEQYF. CDR3 in DNA: TGCAGTGCTAGAGCGGGGGCTTACTACGAGCAGTACTTC.

In its sample, this clonotype was seen many times. The V gene is TRBV5-5, the J gene TRBJ1-1; no firm D call. Germline loops: CDR1 SGHKS, CDR2 YYEKEE (reference sequence). The germline V and J ends were trimmed by 4 bases and 0 bases, with 10 bases remaining between them. This CDR3 is 14 amino acids long. CDR3 amino acids: CASSPALLNTEAFF. The CDR3 bases are TGTGCCAGCAGCCCTGCGTTACTGAACACTGAAGCTTTCTTT.

This clonotype was found a few times. V is TRBV6-2 or TRBV6-3 and J is TRBJ2-1; perhaps TRBD2 as D (5 bases). This CDR3 spans 15 amino acids. Germline V CDR1 and CDR2: MNHEY, SVGEGT. Trimming left V 7 bases short and J 4 bases short, with 17 bases between. In nucleotides, the CDR3 is TGTGCCAGCACCAGAATTGAGGGCCTATACAATGAGCAGTTCTTC. It translates to CASTRIEGLYNEQFF.

This clonotype was recorded at least ten times. The chain employs TRBV5-5 and TRBJ2-1, with 8 bases matching TRBD2. With 3 bases clipped from V and 3 bases from J, the junction kept 11 bases outside the gene matches. The CDR3 length is 17 residues. Germline CDR1 and CDR2: SGHKS and YYEKEE (reference sequence). The CDR3, as DNA: TGTGCCAGCAGCTCCACCAAGCGGGGGCCTGGCTACAATGAGCAGTTCTTC. Translated, it gives CASSSTKRGPGYNEQFF. The full variable domain, its missing parts supplied by reference TRBV5-5 and TRBJ2-1, is DAGVTQSPTHLIKTRGQQVTLRCSPISGHKSVSWYQQVLGQGPQFIFQYYEKEERGRGNFPDRFSARQFPNYSSELNVNALLLGDSALYLCASSSTKRGPGYNEQFFGPGTRLTVL.

This clonotype was observed many times. The chain uses TRBV5-5 and TRBJ2-1; D unresolved. Per the germline V gene, CDR1 is SGHKS and CDR2 is YYEKEE (reference sequence). CDR3 length: 15 amino acids. Trimming left V 0 bases short and J 7 bases short, with 14 bases between. The CDR3 coding sequence is TGTGCCAGCAGCTTGGTAGGCTCGGGTATGAATGAGCAGTTCTTC. This sequence encodes CASSLVGSGMNEQFF.

This chain uses TRBV2 with TRBJ2-7; the D is unclear. Germline V gene lookup returns CDR1 SNHLY and CDR2 FYNNEI. Trimming removed 3 bases from V and 3 bases from J, with 9 bases in between. The CDR3 contains 13 residues. The CDR3 DNA reads as TGTGCCAGCAGTGATCTTGCAGTCTACGAGCAGTACTTC. It yields the protein CASSDLAVYEQYF.

This clonotype has more than one count but fewer than ten. Written as DNA, the CDR3 is TGTGCCAGCAAAAGCCAGGGGTTGAACACTGAAGCTTTCTTT. It encodes CASKSQGLNTEAFF. The gene calls are TRBV3-1 and TRBJ1-1; D is perhaps TRBD1 (6 bases). Per the germline V gene, CDR1 is LGHDT and CDR2 is YNNKEL (reference sequence). V lost 7 bases and J 0 bases, leaving 12 bases between the germline ends. This CDR3 spans 14 amino acids.

This clonotype was seen at least ten times. V and J are TRBV30 and TRBJ2-7, with 7 positions matching TRBD1. After removal of 5 bases from V and 1 base from J, the junction contained 8 bases not matched to a gene. The CDR3 sequence is 14 residues long. In germline, CDR1 is GTSNPN, CDR2 SVGIG (reference sequence). Here the CDR3 DNA reads TGTGCCTGGGACCGACAGGGTAAATCCTACGAGCAGTACTTC. This sequence encodes CAWDRQGKSYEQYF.

In this sample, this clonotype turned up many times. This chain links TRBV29-1 with TRBJ2-5; no firm D call. The CDR3 has 11 amino acids. Germline loops: CDR1 SQVTM, CDR2 ANQGSEA. Trimming took off 7 bases at V and 1 base at J, with 7 bases between the two ends. CDR3 residues: CSALIQETQYF. CDR3 nucleotide sequence: TGCAGCGCTCTGATCCAAGAGACCCAGTACTTC. Full variable domain (rest looked up from reference TRBV29-1 and TRBJ2-5): SAVISQKPSRDICQRGTSLTIQCQVDSQVTMMFWYRQQPGQSLTLIATANQGSEATYESGFVIDKFPISRPNLTFSTLTVSNMSPEDSSIYLCSALIQETQYFGPGTRLLVL.

This clonotype has at least ten counts. V is TRBV7-2 and J is TRBJ1-1; D ambiguous. The CDR3 consists of 14 residues. Deletions cut 1 base from V and 0 bases from J, with 6 bases between. Germline assignment: CDR1 SGHTA and CDR2 FQGNSA. The CDR3 region is CASSLVLVNTEAFF. The CDR3 bases are TGTGCCAGCAGCTTAGTTCTGGTGAACACTGAAGCTTTCTTT.

V usage is TRBV5-8 and J usage is TRBJ1-5, with D perhaps TRBD1 (5 bases). Germline loops: CDR1 SGHTS, CDR2 YDEGEE. Deletions cut 4 bases from V and 0 bases from J, with 11 bases between. The CDR3 length is 15 residues. The CDR3: CASSGGGYSNQPQHF. The DNA for the CDR3 is TGTGCCAGCAGCGGCGGGGGATATAGCAATCAGCCCCAGCATTTT.

There are a few counts of this clonotype. The V call is TRBV12-3 or TRBV12-4, the J call TRBJ1-3, with no clear D. The V and J ends lost 5 bases and 0 bases respectively, with 11 bases between them. This CDR3 contains 15 residues. The CDR3 protein is CASSAPTTSGNTIYF. The CDR3 DNA is TGTGCCAGCAGTGCGCCCACTACCTCTGGAAACACCATATATTTT.

V is TRBV7-3 and J is TRBJ2-1; possible D gene TRBD2, 6 bases. V was trimmed by 1 base and J by 6 bases, leaving 7 bases between them. CDR1 is SGHTA, CDR2 FQGTGA, per germline. The CDR3 totals 13 residues. The CDR3 protein is CASSLRGGNEQFF. DNA for the CDR3: TGTGCCAGCAGCTTAAGGGGAGGCAATGAGCAGTTCTTC.

This clonotype came up many times. The chain joins TRBV7-9 to TRBJ2-7; TRBD1 aligns across 7 bases. Germline CDR1 and CDR2: SEHNR and FQNEAQ (reference sequence). V shed 4 bases and J 4 bases; nucleotides not matched to a gene: 10. The CDR3 consists of 15 residues. The CDR3 reads CASSSGDSRAYEQYF. As DNA, the CDR3 is TGTGCCAGCAGCTCCGGGGACAGTCGGGCTTACGAGCAGTACTTC.

The sample holds many counts of this clonotype. This chain connects TRBV4-1 to TRBJ2-4; 10 bases are a match to TRBD2. The CDR3 contains 18 residues. The germline V gene has CDR1 MGHRA and CDR2 YSYEKL. Trimming at V came to 0 bases and at J to 3 bases, leaving 8 bases not matched to a gene. This chain's CDR3 is CASSQDLGVAGGKNIQYF. CDR3 sequence (DNA): TGCGCCAGCAGCCAAGATCTGGGGGTAGCGGGGGGCAAAAACATTCAGTACTTC.

Many counts were recorded for this clonotype. The J gene is TRBJ1-2, the V gene TRBV12-3 or TRBV12-4; D unresolved. V lost 2 bases and J 2 bases, leaving 6 bases between the germline ends. The length of the CDR3 is 13 residues. As DNA, the CDR3 is TGTGCCAGCAGTTTAAGGGAGAACTATGGCTACACCTTC. Its translation: CASSLRENYGYTF.

This clonotype was recorded a few times. The chain recombines TRBV14 with TRBJ2-7; D unresolved. Germline CDR1 and CDR2: SGHDN and FVKESK. The length of the CDR3 is 11 residues. Trimming removed 3 bases at V and 6 bases at J, with 6 bases between. This chain's CDR3 is CASSQALEQYF. For the CDR3, the DNA is TGTGCCAGCAGCCAGGCACTCGAGCAGTACTTC.

This clonotype was recorded many times. This chain links TRBV20-1 with TRBJ1-2, with D unclear. CDR3 length: 14 amino acids. Germline loops: CDR1 DFQATT, CDR2 SNEGSKA (reference sequence). V lost 1 base and J lost 0, with 9 bases in between. In DNA form, the CDR3 reads TGCAGTGCTAGAGGGCCCGTAGCTAACTATGGCTACACCTTC. It codes for CSARGPVANYGYTF.